Sequencing of this T cell receptor beta chain was carried out in a study of human T cells and chemical hapten exposure. Study information: While the roughly 23-week study was under way, patients received diphenylcyclopropenone on the scalp every week. A mostly female patient group had alopecia areata, totalis or universalis.

The CDR3 loop spans 13 amino acids. V shed 6 bases, J shed 6 bases, and the junction held 4 bases outside the gene matches. Germline CDR1 reads SQVTM; CDR2 reads ANQGSEA. TCRdb ran MiXCR on the RACE reads and lists one entry per CDR3 protein. The sample holds about 82,000 distinct CDR3 sequences, about an eighth seen once. Time point noted: patch test 3, about 24 weeks after DPC sensitization. Treatment of the sample: therapeutic diphenylcyclopropenone sensitization with weekly scalp DPC. Donors were 18 to 70-year-old alopecia patients suitable for DPC. Study findings and constraints: Expanded TCRs produced significantly more large CDR3 similarity clusters than controls did.

Concerning this clonotype: No antigen is known for it.

The rearrangement links TRBV29-1 to TRBJ2-7; TRBD2 matches 14 bases. Sequencing used whole blood, obtained in connection with sensitization to the hapten diphenylcyclopropenone (DPC). This TCR derives from a woman aged 50 to 60 with alopecia areata. Some clones in this sample may be carry-over from other donors' samples. Written as DNA, the CDR3 is TGCAGCGTGGGACTAGCGGGAGAATCCGAGCAGTACTTC. Its protein product is CSVGLAGESEQYF.